Listed below are T cell receptor beta chains from one sample, sequenced in a study of tumor-infiltrating lymphocytes in primary liver carcinoma. One entry per CDR3 protein results from TCRdb running MiXCR on the multiplex PCR reads. The sample has tens of thousands of distinct CDR3 sequences, 60% to 85% seen once. Material: liver tumor tissue from sampling region 3. These receptor sequences come from a man in his forties with primary liver carcinoma and hepatitis B virus infection. Both conserved end residues are part of each CDR3. Each record gives: V gene, J gene, clone size, D gene, CDR3 protein, CDR3 DNA. D genes are given only for firm matches. Rows give clone size only sometimes, using once, few, many, or a class for an expanded clone.

>TRBV11-2|TRBJ2-3|-|-
CANSLERGTDTQYF
TGTGCCAATAGCTTAGAACGGGGCACAGATACGCAGTATTTT
>TRBV6-2/TRBV6-3|TRBJ1-5|few|-
CACNNGQGIQPQHF
TGTGCCTGCAACAACGGGCAGGGTATCCAGCCCCAGCATTTT
>TRBV6-1|TRBJ2-1|-|-
CASVSGFGYNEQFF
TGTGCCAGCGTAAGCGGGTTTGGCTACAACGAGCAGTTCTTC
>TRBV11-2|TRBJ2-7|-|TRBD2
CVSSLAAGAEQYF
TGTGTCAGCAGCTTAGCGGCGGGAGCCGAGCAGTACTTC
>TRBV2|TRBJ2-1|many|TRBD2
CASRRLADNEQFF
TGTGCCAGCAGGAGACTAGCGGACAATGAGCAGTTCTTC
>TRBV6-5|TRBJ2-6|once|-
CVSTEWGVNILTF
TGTGTCAGCACCGAGTGGGGGGTCAACATCCTGACTTTC
>TRBV11-3|TRBJ2-2|-|-
CAGRRLKPIAGELFF
TGTGCCGGGAGGCGCCTTAAACCCATCGCCGGGGAGCTGTTTTTT
>TRBV12-3/TRBV12-4|TRBJ1-2|few|TRBD1
CASTDLTGIDYGYTF
TGTGCCAGTACAGACCTGACAGGGATTGACTATGGCTACACCTTC
>TRBV12-3/TRBV12-4|TRBJ2-1|medium-sized|-
CASSFPRSSSYNEQFF
TGTGCCAGCAGTTTCCCACGAAGTAGCTCCTACAATGAGCAGTTCTTC
>TRBV4-3|TRBJ2-3|-|-
CASSQEAHGRCDTQYF
TGCGCCAGCAGCCAAGAGGCTCACGGGAGATGTGATACGCAGTATTTT
>TRBV12-3/TRBV12-4|TRBJ2-7|-|TRBD1
CASNLGQGVNYEQYF
TGTGCCAGCAATTTAGGACAGGGGGTCAACTACGAGCAATACTTC
>TRBV6-1|TRBJ2-3|-|TRBD1
CANSGGQGTDTQYF
TGTGCCAACAGTGGGGGACAGGGCACAGATACGCAGTATTTT
>TRBV11-1|TRBJ2-7|-|TRBD2
CASSIGGLAGLLQYF
TGTGCGAGCAGCATAGGGGGACTAGCGGGACTCCTTCAGTACTTC
>TRBV13|TRBJ2-7|-|-
CASSLGQCNYEQYF
TGTGCCAGTAGCCTCGGACAGTGCAACTATGAGCAGTACTTC
>TRBV6-2/TRBV6-3|TRBJ2-1|-|-
CASTKAGMELFF
TGTGCCAGCACCAAGGCGGGTATGGAGCTGTTCTTC
>TRBV11-2|TRBJ2-5|-|-
CASSQTPGGGKENQCF
TGCGCCAGCAGCCAAACTCCTGGTGGGGGGAAAGAGAACCAGTGCTTC
>TRBV11-2|TRBJ2-1|-|-
CASSRAVHRVIYYNERFF
TGTGCCAGCAGCCGTGCCGTTCACAGGGTGATCTACTACAATGAGCGGTTCTTC
>TRBV2|TRBJ2-1|-|-
CTSSQDKSSYNEQSF
TGTACCAGTAGTCAGGACAAAAGCTCCTACAATGAGCAGTCCTTC
>TRBV6-5|TRBJ2-7|medium-sized|-
CASGHFSYEQYF
TGTGCCAGTGGACACTTCTCCTACGAGCAGTACTTC
>TRBV11-2|TRBJ2-1|-|-
CAGSLDQLVMGFF
TGTGCCGGCAGCTTAGATCAGCTAGTGATGGGGTTCTTC
>TRBV6-6|TRBJ1-2|-|TRBD1
CASSGTGGSYGYSF
TGTGCCAGCAGCGGAACAGGGGGCAGCTATGGCTACAGCTTC
>TRBV28|TRBJ1-1|many|-
CASRIHSNTEAFF
TGTGCCAGCAGGATACACTCGAACACTGAAGCTTTCTTT
>TRBV15|TRBJ2-1|-|TRBD2
CATTRSGREGNVQFF
TGTGCCACCACCAGATCGGGGCGGGAGGGGAATGTGCAATTCTTC
>TRBV6-5|TRBJ2-7|-|-
CASPPGIVYNEQYF
TGTGCCAGCCCCCCCGGGATAGTGTATAACGAGCAGTACTTC
>TRBV6-2/TRBV6-3|TRBJ1-1|once|-
CASSHPDLYTEAFF
TGTGCCAGCAGTCACCCAGACCTGTACACTGAAGCTTTCTTT
>TRBV28|TRBJ2-3|-|TRBD2
CASSQGLAGGDLGTGTQYF
TGTGCCAGCAGCCAGGGACTAGCAGGAGGGGATTTGGGTACAGGTACGCAGTATTTT
>TRBV5-6|TRBJ2-2|-|-
CASSLGRDRAAGELFF
TGTGCCAGCAGCCTCGGGCGGGATAGAGCGGCTGGGGAGCTGTTTTTT
>TRBV13|TRBJ2-7|-|-
CAGSIGQYNYEQYF
TGTGCCGGCAGCATCGGACAGTACAACTATGAGCAGTACTTC
>TRBV11-2|TRBJ2-3|-|-
CTSSQGYRSGDTQYF
TGTACCAGTAGCCAAGGGTATAGATCGGGAGATACGCAGTATTTT
>TRBV24-1|TRBJ2-7|-|-
CATSGGGSYEQYF
TGTGCTACCAGTGGCGGTGGCTCCTACGAGCAGTACTTC
>TRBV28|TRBJ2-2|-|-
CASSLNTGKLIF
TGTGCCAGCAGTCTTAACACCGGGAAGCTGATTTTT
>TRBV12-3/TRBV12-4|TRBJ1-5|-|-
CASSIYPSNQPLHF
TGTGCCAGCAGTATCTATCCTAGCAATCAGCCCCTGCATTTT
>TRBV6-6|TRBJ2-2|-|-
CASSVTNTGELFF
TGTGCCAGCAGTGTAACTAACACGGGGGAGCTGTTTTTT
>TRBV6-2/TRBV6-3|TRBJ1-1|-|-
CTSSLNLQEENTEAFF
TGTACCAGCAGCCTCAACCTACAGGAGGAGAACACTGAAGCTTTCTTT
>TRBV29-1|TRBJ2-5|-|TRBD1
CSGVTQGVETKYF
TGCAGCGGAGTCACCCAGGGGGTGGAGACCAAGTACTTC
>TRBV10-3|TRBJ2-1|-|-
CGISSPWNEQFF
TGTGGCATCAGCTCCCCTTGGAATGAACAGTTCTTC
>TRBV12-3/TRBV12-4|TRBJ2-7|-|TRBD1
CASEPGQSYEQYF
TGCGCCAGCGAACCGGGACAGAGCTACGAGCAGTACTTC
>TRBV5-4|TRBJ2-2|-|-
CANRTAGTRELFF
TGTGCCAACAGGACTGCCGGCACCCGGGAGCTGTTTTTT
>TRBV10-2|TRBJ1-5|-|-
CAGSEQPCSNQPQHF
TGCGCAGGCAGTGAACAGCCCTGTAGCAATCAGCCCCAGCATTTT
>TRBV14|TRBJ2-3|-|TRBD2
CASSQVIRGTRSTLFSDTQYF
TGTGCCAGCAGCCAAGTTATCCGGGGGACTAGGAGTACCTTGTTCTCAGATACGCAGTATTTT
>TRBV12-3/TRBV12-4|TRBJ2-5|-|-
CVSSLEGIQYF
TGTGTCAGCAGTTTAGAAGGGATCCAGTACTTC
>TRBV11-2|TRBJ2-2|hyperexpanded|-
CASSLALGGANTGELFF
TGTGCCAGCAGCTTAGCATTAGGAGGGGCGAACACCGGGGAGCTGTTTTTT
>TRBV11-2|TRBJ1-4|few|-
CASSKTPGGINEKLFF
TGTGCCAGCAGCAAGACTCCTGGAGGGATAAATGAAAAACTGTTTTTT
>TRBV12-3/TRBV12-4|TRBJ2-7|-|-
CASSIETGGPYEQYF
TGTGCCAGCAGTATTGAGACGGGGGGCCCCTACGAGCAGTACTTC
>TRBV6-2/TRBV6-3|TRBJ1-1|-|TRBD1
CANSLNVQGENTEAFF
TGTGCCAACAGCCTCAACGTACAGGGGGAGAACACTGAAGCTTTCTTT
>TRBV29-1|TRBJ2-5|-|TRBD1
CSLRQGAGETQYF
TGCAGCCTCCGACAGGGGGCGGGAGAGACCCAGTATTTC
>TRBV29-1|TRBJ2-5|-|-
CSGLTRGMETEYF
TGCAGCGGACTCACCCGGGGGATGGAGACTGAGTACTTC
>TRBV28|TRBJ1-4|-|-
CASGVRQATNEKLFF
TGTGCCAGCGGGGTTAGGCAAGCAACTAACGAAAAACTGTTTTTT
>TRBV6-2/TRBV6-3|TRBJ2-1|-|-
CASSTRSSCEVQFF
TGTGCCAGCAGTACAAGGTCTAGCTGTGAAGTGCAGTTCTTC